The entry below gives a single T cell receptor (beta chain) sequence along with its context. Its antigen target is currently unknown. It has no much larger one-base neighbor in the sample; base qualities were not kept. The immunoSEQ Assay, a bias-controlled multiplex PCR, was used to amplify TCRbeta CDR3 regions from genomic DNA. The authors' pipeline ran thus. The number of nucleated cells in each sample was estimated from the amplification of reference gene primers within the assay. To quantify the absolute abundance of each unique TCRbeta CDR3 rearrangement, sequence reads were collapsed and filtered. Productive Simpson clonality was computed per sample as the square root of Simpson's diversity index over productive rearrangements. In its TCRdb copy, this immuneACCESS table keeps in-frame sequences only and misses some clones. Where compared with another copy, unresolved V genes explain less than half of these, and the others have no known cause. V, J and clone size are taken as reported in that table, and D and trimming were inferred from the DNA itself. The sample records just over 250,000 clones, 80% to 90% of which are singletons. In total, the top ten clones hold approximately 2.3% of the sample.

The data are from a study of blood T cell repertoires in COVID-19 (TCRdb year 2020). Context from the whole study: The collaborator samples originated in the United States, Italy and Spain and spanned the acute and convalescent phases of COVID-19. The material from the prospective study consisted of cDNA or gDNA derived from T cells, B-cell-depleted T cells, or PBMCs. Subjects who had been exposed to COVID-19, were actively infected with it, or had recovered from it provided the deeply sampled blood TCRbeta repertoires that made up the dataset. The repertoires were released in a freely available public database meant as a resource for research on the immune response to SARS-CoV-2. The samples were drawn from the first 160 participants of the ongoing ImmuneRACE study and from 950 to 1,500 subjects provided by 6 global collaborators. The sample metadata nearly always contained a de-identified subject ID, COVID-19 status, age in years and sex. Where available, HLA class I and class II types were obtained from metadata supplied by the sample provider rather than from assay-based typing. Findings and caveats that apply to the study as a whole: The quantity of clinical and demographic metadata differed by source and by participant and was supplied without curation.

Collaborating institutions collected whole blood in K2EDTA tubes following their own protocols. For TCRbeta analysis, collaborators shipped samples in one of three forms: frozen whole blood, isolated PBMCs, or DNA extracted from either of those sample types. The junction shows trimming of 4 bases on V and 6 bases on J, and the gene matches do not reach 15 bases of it. The cysteine opens and the phenylalanine closes a CDR3 of 17 amino acids. Here the CDR3 DNA is all that survives: 51 bases in frame from base 1. The germline V gene supplies CDR1 MNHEY and CDR2 SVGEGT. Input material: peripheral blood. In this chain, TRBV6-2 or TRBV6-3 is recombined with TRBJ2-1, and TRBD2 aligns with 7 junction nucleotides. This TCR came from a woman between 45 and 65 years old with acute or convalescent COVID-19. The CDR3 corresponds to CASSWTGRASRTNEQFF. Here is the DNA: TGTGCCAGCAGTTGGACGGGGAGGGCCAGCCGTACCAATGAGCAGTTCTTC.